This is a list of T cell receptor beta chains from one sample in a study of T-cell reconstitution after alpha-beta-depleted transplantation in children. A single record per CDR3 protein comes from TCRdb applying MiXCR to the PCR reads. This sample has around 480,000 distinct CDR3 sequences; approximately 30% occur once, and the top ten carry roughly 2.5%. The sequencing used PBMCs from the stem cell graft donor, collected from the stem cell graft. Receptor source: a human donor who donated a stem cell graft to a child with aplastic anemia. Both conserved end residues are part of each CDR3. The D gene is left open where the match is weak. Not every row has a clone size; where given, it reads once, few, many or a size class.

D,V,J,size,DNA,CDR3
NA,TRBV12-3/TRBV12-4,TRBJ2-1,few,TGTGCCAGCAGCAACAATGAGCAGTTCTTC,CASSNNEQFF
NA,TRBV9,TRBJ1-2,many,TGTGCCAGCAGCGCCAGGTACTATGGCTACACCTTC,CASSARYYGYTF
TRBD2,TRBV7-9,TRBJ2-1,NA,TGTGCCAGCAGCCTAGCGGTGCTAAATGAGCAGTTCTTC,CASSLAVLNEQFF
NA,TRBV6-5,TRBJ2-2,NA,TGTGCCAGCAGTAACCAGAACACCGGGGAGCTGTTTTTT,CASSNQNTGELFF
NA,TRBV9,TRBJ2-3,NA,TGTGCCAGCAGCGTCGGAGACTTAGACAGCACAGATACGCAGTATTTT,CASSVGDLDSTDTQYF
TRBD2,TRBV6-2/TRBV6-3,TRBJ2-7,once,TGTGCCAGCAGTCTAACTAGCGGTGGGGCCTACGAGCAGTACTTC,CASSLTSGGAYEQYF
TRBD1,TRBV12-3/TRBV12-4,TRBJ1-1,NA,TGTGCCAGCAGCACTAACAGGGGGAACAATGAAGCTTTCTTT,CASSTNRGNNEAFF
TRBD2,TRBV4-2,TRBJ2-1,few,TGTGCCAGCAGCCAAGGCCGACTAGCGGGAGGTGAGCAGTTCTTC,CASSQGRLAGGEQFF
TRBD1,TRBV6-1,TRBJ1-1,few,TGTGCCAGCAGACCTTCATTTCAGGGGGCGAGGGCTGAAGCTTTCTTT,CASRPSFQGARAEAFF
NA,TRBV9,TRBJ1-1,once,TGTGCCAGCAGCCAGTGGCCCAGGGATACTGAAGCTTTCTTT,CASSQWPRDTEAFF
TRBD2,TRBV7-9,TRBJ2-7,many,TGTGCCAGCAGCCCGAGCGGGAGGGCCTACGAGCAGTACTTC,CASSPSGRAYEQYF
TRBD1,TRBV7-2,TRBJ1-1,few,TGTGCCAGCAGCTCGACCCCGGGACAGGTAATTGAAGCTTTCTTT,CASSSTPGQVIEAFF
NA,TRBV5-1,TRBJ1-1,NA,TGCGCCAGCAGCTTGGCCCATAGGCAGGCGAGGGGCACTGAAGCTTTCTTT,CASSLAHRQARGTEAFF
TRBD1,TRBV5-1,TRBJ2-6,NA,TGCGCCAGCAGCACGCCCGCTGACAGGGCTGGGGCCAACGTCCTGACTTTC,CASSTPADRAGANVLTF
NA,TRBV11-2,TRBJ2-1,NA,TGTGCCAGCAGCCAGTGGGATGAGCAGTTCTTC,CASSQWDEQFF
NA,TRBV24-1,TRBJ1-5,NA,TGTGCCACCAGTCCGCTAACAGGGAAACATCAGCCCCAGCATTTT,CATSPLTGKHQPQHF
NA,TRBV7-2,TRBJ1-5,few,TGTGCCAGCAGCTTAGACGGACTGTACCAGCCCCAGCATTTT,CASSLDGLYQPQHF
NA,TRBV5-6,TRBJ2-5,few,TGTGCCAGCAGCTTGGCGGGGATGCAAACAGAGACCCAGTACTTC,CASSLAGMQTETQYF
NA,TRBV4-3,TRBJ2-2,few,TGCGCCAGCAGCCGAGGGACCTCGACGAACACCGGGGAGCTGTTTTTT,CASSRGTSTNTGELFF
NA,TRBV7-9,TRBJ1-2,NA,TGTGCCAGCAGCTACTCTTTGGACGGAGGATATGGCTACACCTTC,CASSYSLDGGYGYTF
NA,TRBV29-1,TRBJ1-5,NA,TGCAGCGCCGAAGGCGTCAGGGGCCAGCCCCAGCATTTT,CSAEGVRGQPQHF
NA,TRBV5-1,TRBJ2-1,many,TGCGCCAGCAGCCTGGAGGGGGATGAGCAGTTCTTC,CASSLEGDEQFF
TRBD1,TRBV20-1,TRBJ1-1,many,TGCAGTGCTAGAGATAGCGCAGGGGGTTACGGTGAAGCTTTCTTT,CSARDSAGGYGEAFF
NA,TRBV28,TRBJ2-2,NA,TGTGCCAGCAAGGGGGGATACACCGGGGAGCTGTTTTTT,CASKGGYTGELFF
NA,TRBV6-1,TRBJ2-5,few,TGTGCCAGCATTGGTTCAGTGAGAGAGACCCAGTACTTC,CASIGSVRETQYF
NA,TRBV5-5,TRBJ2-3,many,TGTGCCAGCAGCTTGGGGGTCGGTATAGCGGATACGCAGTATTTT,CASSLGVGIADTQYF
NA,TRBV15,TRBJ1-2,NA,TGTGCCACCAGCAGAGATCTTGGCCGAAGCTATGGCTACACCTTC,CATSRDLGRSYGYTF
NA,TRBV7-8,TRBJ1-2,NA,TGTGCCAGCAGCTGGGGGGGACCCTCGGCTGGCTACACCTTC,CASSWGGPSAGYTF
TRBD1,TRBV12-3/TRBV12-4,TRBJ2-1,NA,TGTGCCAGCAGTTTAGCCGGGACAGGGAATAATGAGCAGTTCTTC,CASSLAGTGNNEQFF
TRBD2,TRBV12-3/TRBV12-4,TRBJ2-7,many,TGTGCCAGCAGACACCGACTAGCGGGAGGCTACGAGCAGTACTTC,CASRHRLAGGYEQYF
NA,TRBV10-3,TRBJ2-7,NA,TGTGCCATCAGTGAGTTGGGCCACGAGCAGTACTTC,CAISELGHEQYF
NA,TRBV2,TRBJ2-3,NA,TGTGCCAGCAAGGCAGGGAGCACAGATACGCAGTATTTT,CASKAGSTDTQYF
NA,TRBV5-1,TRBJ1-4,NA,TGCGCCAGCAGCTTGGAAGGTTCGGGAGAAAAACTGTTTTTT,CASSLEGSGEKLFF
NA,TRBV9,TRBJ2-6,NA,TGTGCCAGCAGCTCCTTAGTCCGAGGGGCCAACGTCCTGACTTTC,CASSSLVRGANVLTF
NA,TRBV12-3/TRBV12-4,TRBJ1-1,few,TGTGCCAGCAGTTTTACCGGGTTAGGGAACACTGAAGCTTTCTTT,CASSFTGLGNTEAFF
NA,TRBV4-3,TRBJ1-6,NA,TGCGCCAGCAGCCAAGTCGGGGGTGGTAATTCACCCCTCCACTTT,CASSQVGGGNSPLHF
NA,TRBV7-2,TRBJ1-2,NA,TGTGCCAGCAGCTTACGGACAGTTGGCTACACCTTC,CASSLRTVGYTF
NA,TRBV27,TRBJ2-1,few,TGTGCCAGCAACCCAGGGGTGGCTGTCAATGAGCAGTTCTTC,CASNPGVAVNEQFF
TRBD2,TRBV4-3,TRBJ2-3,few,TGCGCCAGCAGCCAGGGGACTAGCGGATACACAGATACGCAGTATTTT,CASSQGTSGYTDTQYF
TRBD1,TRBV5-5,TRBJ2-7,few,TGTGCCAGCAGCGCGACCGGGACAGGTGACTACGAGCAGTACTTC,CASSATGTGDYEQYF
NA,TRBV29-1,TRBJ1-2,NA,TGCAGCGTTGAATTTCGGCAGGAGGGAACCTATGGCTACACCTTC,CSVEFRQEGTYGYTF
NA,TRBV20-1,TRBJ2-5,NA,TGCAGTGCTAGAGACCTCACAGGGTCCCCAGAGGGGGACCAGTACTTC,CSARDLTGSPEGDQYF
NA,TRBV27,TRBJ2-7,few,TGTGCCAGCAGTTTGGTCAGGGAGACCCACGAGCAGTACTTC,CASSLVRETHEQYF
TRBD2,TRBV18,TRBJ2-1,NA,TGTGCCAGCTCTCCTCCGGGACTAGCGGCGAGGAATGAGCAGTTCTTC,CASSPPGLAARNEQFF
NA,TRBV5-1,TRBJ2-6,NA,TGCGCCAGCAGCTTTTTGGCTGGGGCCAACGTCCTGACTTTC,CASSFLAGANVLTF
TRBD1,TRBV29-1,TRBJ1-1,few,TGCAGCGGAGACAGGGGGATGGGGACTGAAGCTTTCTTT,CSGDRGMGTEAFF
TRBD2,TRBV5-1,TRBJ2-1,NA,TGCGCCAGCAGCTTACCGCGGGAGCCCTCCTACAATGAGCAGTTCTTC,CASSLPREPSYNEQFF
TRBD2,TRBV15,TRBJ2-3,few,TGTGCCACCAGCCCTCTCTGGGGGGGGAGGTTAGATACGCAGTATTTT,CATSPLWGGRLDTQYF
NA,TRBV7-2,TRBJ1-1,NA,TGTGCCAGCAGCTTAGACCACAACACTGAAGCTTTCTTT,CASSLDHNTEAFF
NA,TRBV12-3/TRBV12-4,TRBJ2-7,few,TGTGCCAGCAGTTTGGCCACAGGCTACGAGCAGTACTTC,CASSLATGYEQYF
TRBD1,TRBV28,TRBJ2-2,NA,TGTGCCAGCAGCCCACCCGAGGGACAGGGGGCCCCCGGGGAGCTGTTTTTT,CASSPPEGQGAPGELFF
NA,TRBV18,TRBJ2-5,NA,TGTGCCAGCTCCGGCGGAGGGTCTAACCAAGAGACCCAGTACTTC,CASSGGGSNQETQYF
NA,TRBV11-3,TRBJ2-1,few,TGTGCCAGCAGCTTTTTCTCGGATGAGCAGTTCTTC,CASSFFSDEQFF
TRBD1,TRBV6-1,TRBJ2-5,NA,TGTGCCAGCAGTGAAACGGGACAGGGGACAGAGACCCAGTACTTC,CASSETGQGTETQYF